This passage covers 25 T cell receptor beta chains from one sample sequenced in a study of lymphopenia after photon versus proton radiotherapy. Generated by immunoSEQ multiplex PCR, the TCRdb table keeps only in-frame clones and is missing some. The sample has 70,000 or so clones, just over 90% seen once; the top ten hold approximately 2.9%. The material sequenced was peripheral blood, taken from a patient treated with photon-based radiotherapy. The receptors here all came from a woman in her seventies with pancreatic cancer.

Only a few counts were recorded for this clone. The CDR3 nucleotides read TGTGCCAGCAGGCCTCAGACTGCAGGCTCTGGAAACACCATATATTTT. Translation: CASRPQTAGSGNTIYF. The J gene is TRBJ1-3, the V gene TRBV28; D is unclear. The CDR3 covers 16 residues. Per the germline V gene, CDR1 is MDHEN and CDR2 is SYDVKM. The V and J ends lost 6 bases and 0 bases respectively, with 15 bases between them.

This clone appeared once. This chain links TRBV2 with TRBJ2-1; D gene ambiguous. The CDR3 is 14 amino acids. Trimming took off 5 bases at V and 5 bases at J, with 13 bases between the two ends. The V gene's germline CDR1 is SNHLY and CDR2 FYNNEI. The CDR3 DNA follows: TGTGCCAGCAGTCCCCTCGTTACTCACAATGAGCAGTTCTTC. Translation gives CASSPLVTHNEQFF.

The chain recombines TRBV11-3 with TRBJ2-1; no firm D call. CDR3 length: 15 amino acids. Germline CDR1 reads SGHNT; CDR2 reads YENEEA. The V and J ends lost 5 bases and 4 bases respectively, with 15 bases between them. This CDR3 is CASSPVPAAYNEQFF. CDR3 in DNA: TGTGCCAGCAGCCCGGTCCCGGCAGCTTACAATGAGCAGTTCTTC.

This chain connects TRBV7-2 to TRBJ1-2; maybe TRBD1 (5 bases). Germline loops: CDR1 SGHTA, CDR2 FQGNSA. The CDR3 is made up of 14 amino acids. Trimming took off 5 bases at V and 3 bases at J, with 13 bases between the two ends. The CDR3 protein is CASSRQEGHYGYTF. The DNA for the CDR3 is TGTGCCAGCAGCCGACAAGAGGGGCACTATGGCTACACCTTC.

The chain is built from TRBV6-1 and TRBJ1-5; TRBD1 might be the D (5 bases). V lost 7 bases, J lost 6 bases, and 16 bases lay in between. This CDR3 has 14 residues. The germline gives CDR1 MNHNS, CDR2 SASEGT. The CDR3: CASTQGRLSQPQHF. CDR3 coding DNA: TGTGCCAGCACTCAGGGTCGATTAAGTCAGCCCCAGCATTTT.

V usage is TRBV19 and J usage is TRBJ1-2; 11 nucleotides match TRBD1. The ends lost 7 bases at V and 6 bases at J; junction bases unmatched: 7. Germline V gene data show CDR1 as LNHDA and CDR2 as SQIVND (reference sequence). The CDR3 covers 14 residues. CDR3 bases: TGTGCCAGTACTGGGGACAGGGGGTATGATGGCTACACCTTC. As protein: CASTGDRGYDGYTF.

The V gene is TRBV18, the J gene TRBJ2-1; 7 bases are a match to TRBD2. The germline CDR1 and CDR2 sequences are KGHSH and LQKENI. The CDR3 runs to 17 residues. Trimming cost V 1 base and J 9 bases; bases outside gene matches: 15. The CDR3 DNA reads as TGTGCCAGCTCACCACGGGGGGGAGAATCCCTGGGGGTTGAGCAGTTCTTC. Protein sequence: CASSPRGGESLGVEQFF.

The sample holds one count of this clone. V gene TRBV18 combines with J gene TRBJ2-1; 10 positions match TRBD1. CDR3 length equals 15 residues. The germline V gene has CDR1 KGHSH and CDR2 LQKENI. Trimming at V came to 3 bases and at J to 6 bases, leaving 5 bases not matched to a gene. The CDR3 sequence: CASSPGTGDGNEQFF. The CDR3 DNA is TGTGCCAGCTCACCGGGGACAGGGGATGGCAATGAGCAGTTCTTC.

The chain joins TRBV19 to TRBJ2-4; 7 bases agree with TRBD1. CDR3 length: 14 amino acids. V lost 6 bases, J lost 5 bases, and 7 bases stayed unmatched. Germline CDR1 and CDR2: LNHDA and SQIVND (reference sequence). The CDR3: CASRAGTDQNIQYF. The CDR3 DNA follows: TGTGCCAGTAGGGCTGGGACAGACCAAAACATTCAGTACTTC.

The V call is TRBV7-2, the J call TRBJ1-3; D not resolved. CDR1 and CDR2 from the germline V gene are SGHTA and FQGNSA. V lost 1 base and J 4 bases, leaving 2 bases between the germline ends. The CDR3 is 12 amino acids. The CDR3 loop is CASSLEGNTIYF. CDR3 sequence (DNA): TGTGCCAGCAGCTTAGAAGGAAACACCATATATTTT.

The chain employs TRBV7-6 and TRBJ2-1, with 16 positions matching TRBD2. Germline V gene data show CDR1 as SGHVS and CDR2 as FNYEAQ. With 5 bases clipped from V and 0 bases from J, the junction kept 4 bases outside the gene matches. This CDR3 contains 18 residues. CDR3: CASSPGLAGGSSYNEQFF. Here the CDR3 DNA reads TGTGCCAGCAGCCCGGGACTAGCGGGAGGGAGCTCCTACAATGAGCAGTTCTTC.

V gene TRBV13 combines with J gene TRBJ2-6; no clear D. Between the trimmed V and J ends, which lost 0 bases and 0 bases, there was a span of 6 bases. CDR1 and CDR2 (germline): PRHDT, FYEKMQ (reference sequence). The CDR3 has 16 amino acids. CDR3 in amino acids: CASSLGLDSGANVLTF. In nucleotides, the CDR3 is TGTGCCAGCAGCTTAGGCCTAGACTCTGGGGCCAACGTCCTGACTTTC.

This chain connects TRBV19 to TRBJ1-3; no firm D call. Trimming took off 11 bases at V and 0 bases at J, with 11 bases between the two ends. This CDR3 has 13 amino acids. Germline assignment: CDR1 LNHDA and CDR2 SQIVND (reference sequence). CDR3 loop: CASYPSSGNTIYF. CDR3 DNA: TGTGCCTCCTACCCAAGCTCTGGAAACACCATATATTTT.

The chain links TRBV28 to TRBJ2-1; TRBD2 matches at 13 bases. V lost 3 bases and J lost 15; bases outside the gene matches: 8. Germline CDR1 reads MDHEN; CDR2 reads SYDVKM. There are 14 residues in the CDR3. CDR3 DNA sequence: TGTGCCAGCAGTTTGACCGGGACTAGCGGGAATGGGTTCTTC. Translating it yields CASSLTGTSGNGFF. The full variable domain, rest sourced from reference TRBV28 and TRBJ2-1, is DVKVTQSSRYLVKRTGEKVFLECVQDMDHENMFWYRQDPGLGLRLIYFSYDVKMKEKGDIPEGYSVSREKKERFSLILESASTNQTSMYLCASSLTGTSGNGFFGPGTRLTVL.

This chain links TRBV4-3 with TRBJ2-3; weak D call: TRBD1 (6 bases). CDR3 length equals 15 residues. Germline V gene sequence: CDR1 LGHNA, CDR2 YSLEER. Trimming took off 8 bases at V and 2 bases at J, with 17 bases between the two ends. In nucleotides, the CDR3 is TGCGCCAGCTCCAAGGGGGTTAGCCTCACAGATACGCAGTATTTT. Translation: CASSKGVSLTDTQYF.

The chain employs TRBV5-5 and TRBJ1-5, with 9 bases matching TRBD1. Germline V gene data show CDR1 as SGHKS and CDR2 as YYEKEE (reference sequence). With 5 bases clipped from V and 4 bases from J, the junction kept 13 bases outside the gene matches. The CDR3 runs to 17 residues. The CDR3 DNA is TGTGCCAGCAGTCCGGGACAGGGCAATCATGGTAATCAGCCCCAGCATTTT. Encoded protein: CASSPGQGNHGNQPQHF.

V and J are TRBV5-4 and TRBJ1-2; 9 nucleotides align to TRBD1. The CDR3 spans 15 residues. Trimming removed 3 bases from V and 5 bases from J; junction bases left unmatched: 8. The V gene's germline CDR1 is SGHNT and CDR2 YYREEE (reference sequence). The CDR3 protein is CASSSNRGLLYGYTF. The CDR3 coding sequence is TGTGCCAGCAGCTCGAACAGGGGGCTCCTATATGGCTACACCTTC.

This chain links TRBV6-6 with TRBJ1-5, with D possibly matching TRBD1 (5 bases). CDR1 and CDR2 from the germline V gene are MNHNY and SVGAGI (reference sequence). The CDR3 length is 16 residues. V lost 2 bases to trimming and J lost 0 bases, with 11 bases between them. Here the CDR3 reads CASSYGAGYSNQPQHF. The DNA for the CDR3 is TGTGCCAGCAGTTACGGGGCAGGGTATAGCAATCAGCCCCAGCATTTT.

V usage is TRBV7-2 and J usage is TRBJ1-3; 7 bases match TRBD1. Looked up from germline, CDR1 is SGHTA and CDR2 is FQGNSA. CDR3 length equals 16 residues. The trim removed 5 bases at V and 2 bases at J, leaving 9 bases unmatched. This CDR3 reads CASSSGQAGAGNTIYF. In nucleotides, the CDR3 is TGTGCCAGCAGCAGCGGACAGGCTGGCGCTGGAAACACCATATATTTT.

The chain joins TRBV6-1 to TRBJ1-2; 9 nucleotides match TRBD1. CDR3 size: 12 residues. Per germline, CDR1 MNHNS and CDR2 SASEGT. V was clipped by 8 bases and J by 7 bases; unmatched bases: 5. As DNA, the CDR3 is TGTGCCAGCTATGGACAGGGGCTTGGCTACACCTTC. Protein: CASYGQGLGYTF.

V usage is TRBV18 and J usage is TRBJ1-5; D gene unclear. This CDR3 comprises 12 residues. Germline V gene data show CDR1 as KGHSH and CDR2 as LQKENI. Trimming removed 3 bases from V and 4 bases from J, with 4 bases in between. CDR3 protein: CASSPVNQPQHF. The CDR3 DNA reads as TGTGCCAGCTCACCCGTAAATCAGCCCCAGCATTTT.

The V and J genes are TRBV5-6 and TRBJ2-7, with D hard to call. The V gene's germline CDR1 is SGHDT and CDR2 YYEEEE. V gave up 4 bases and J gave up 7 bases, with 12 bases separating them. There are 12 residues in the CDR3. DNA for the CDR3: TGTGCCAGCAGCGCATGGTCTTTGGAGCAGTACTTC. Residues: CASSAWSLEQYF.

The rearrangement joins TRBV28 to TRBJ2-3; TRBD2 might be the D (7 bases). Germline V lookup: CDR1 MDHEN, CDR2 SYDVKM. Between the trimmed V and J ends, which lost 7 bases and 0 bases, there was a span of 17 bases. The CDR3 is made up of 16 amino acids. The CDR3 spells CASILGGHSSTDTQYF. CDR3 nucleotide sequence: TGTGCCAGCATCTTGGGGGGGCACTCTAGCACAGATACGCAGTATTTT.

The chain uses TRBV5-3 and TRBJ1-2; maybe TRBD1 (5 bases). TRBV5-3 is an ORF, with its function uncertain. The ends were cut back, 4 bases at V and 0 bases at J, with 16 bases in the middle. The CDR3 length is 16 residues. The CDR3 sequence: CARSNLAGAPNYGYTF. DNA for the CDR3: TGTGCCAGAAGCAACCTAGCTGGGGCCCCTAACTATGGCTACACCTTC.

J is TRBJ1-2 and V is TRBV19; the D gene is possibly TRBD1 (6 bases). The CDR3 is 17 amino acids. CDR1 is LNHDA, CDR2 SQIVND, per germline (reference sequence). V was clipped by 3 bases and J by 2 bases, with 19 bases between them. The CDR3 DNA reads as TGTGCCAGTAGTATCCCCCTCGGTCAAGGGGGAAACTATGGCTACACCTTC. Protein sequence: CASSIPLGQGGNYGYTF.